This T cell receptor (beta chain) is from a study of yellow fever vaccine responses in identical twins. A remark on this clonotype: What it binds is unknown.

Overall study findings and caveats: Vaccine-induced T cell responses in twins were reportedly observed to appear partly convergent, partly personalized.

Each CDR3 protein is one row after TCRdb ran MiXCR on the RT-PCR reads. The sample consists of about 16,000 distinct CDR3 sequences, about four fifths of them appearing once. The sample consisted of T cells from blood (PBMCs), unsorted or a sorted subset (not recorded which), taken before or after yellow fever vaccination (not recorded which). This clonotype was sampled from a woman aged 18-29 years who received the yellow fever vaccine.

This CDR3 is CASSLGTLSNQPQHF. Written as DNA, the CDR3 is TGTGCCAGCAGTTTAGGGACACTTAGCAATCAGCCCCAGCATTTT. The J gene is TRBJ1-5, the V gene TRBV28, with a weak D call TRBD1 (6 bases). CDR1 and CDR2 from the germline V gene are MDHEN and SYDVKM. The CDR3 runs to 15 residues. Deletions cut 2 bases from V and 0 bases from J, with 8 bases between.